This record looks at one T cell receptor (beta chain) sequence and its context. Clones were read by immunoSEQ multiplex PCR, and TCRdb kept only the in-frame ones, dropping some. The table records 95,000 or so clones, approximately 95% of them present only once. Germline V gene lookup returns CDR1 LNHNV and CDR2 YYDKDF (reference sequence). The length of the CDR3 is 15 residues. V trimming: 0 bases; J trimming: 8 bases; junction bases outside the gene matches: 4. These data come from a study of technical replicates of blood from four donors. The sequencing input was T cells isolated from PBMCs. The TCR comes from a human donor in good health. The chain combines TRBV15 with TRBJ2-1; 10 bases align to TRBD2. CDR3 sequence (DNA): TGTGCCACCAGCAGAGACAGCGGGAGGGCCTATGAGCAGTTCTTC. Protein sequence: CATSRDSGRAYEQFF.